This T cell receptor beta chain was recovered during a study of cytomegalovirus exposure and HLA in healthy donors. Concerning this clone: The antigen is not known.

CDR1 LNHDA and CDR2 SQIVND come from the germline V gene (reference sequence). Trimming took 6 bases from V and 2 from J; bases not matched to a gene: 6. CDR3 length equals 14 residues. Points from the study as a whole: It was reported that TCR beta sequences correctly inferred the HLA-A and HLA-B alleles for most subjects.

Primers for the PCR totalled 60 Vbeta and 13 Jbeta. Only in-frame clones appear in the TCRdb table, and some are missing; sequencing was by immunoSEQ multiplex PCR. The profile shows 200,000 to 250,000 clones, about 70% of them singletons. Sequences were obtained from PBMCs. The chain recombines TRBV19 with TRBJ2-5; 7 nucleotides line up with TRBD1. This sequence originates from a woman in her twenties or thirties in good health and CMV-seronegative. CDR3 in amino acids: CASSDLGQQETQYF. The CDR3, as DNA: TGTGCCAGTAGCGACTTGGGACAGCAAGAGACCCAGTACTTC.